This is a list of T cell receptor beta chains from one sample in a study of control samples from healthy donors and cancer patients. The assay was immunoSEQ multiplex PCR, and TCRdb's table has in-frame clones only and misses some. The sample has fewer than 95,000 clones, 85% seen once. What was sequenced was blood. The source is a young man in good health. Each CDR3 is given with its conserved first and last residue. D genes are given only for firm matches. Clone sizes are given selectively: once, few, many, or a class where the clone is expanded.

V	J	size	D	DNA	CDR3
TRBV11-2	TRBJ1-2	-	-	TGTGCCAGCAGCGAGGACTTAAACTATGGCTACACCTTC	CASSEDLNYGYTF
TRBV5-6	TRBJ2-5	-	-	TGTGCCAGCAGCCCGGGGACTCGCCAAGAGACCCAGTACTTC	CASSPGTRQETQYF
TRBV20-1	TRBJ1-2	few	-	TGCAGTGCTAGTATGGCTCAAAGCTATGGCTACACCTTC	CSASMAQSYGYTF
TRBV3-1/TRBV3-2	TRBJ1-2	-	-	TGTGCCAGCAGCCATTTACGTTACGGTGGCTACACCTTC	CASSHLRYGGYTF
TRBV29-1	TRBJ1-1	-	TRBD1	TGCAGCGGGAGGACAGGGGTCACTGAAGCTTTCTTT	CSGRTGVTEAFF
TRBV29-1	TRBJ2-6	-	-	TGCAGCGTCTCACAGGTCTCACTCTCTGGGGCCAACGTCCTGACTTTC	CSVSQVSLSGANVLTF
TRBV4-1	TRBJ1-5	-	-	TGCGCCAGCAGCCAAGAACATAGCCAGATGGGTCAGCCCCAGCATTTT	CASSQEHSQMGQPQHF
TRBV6-6	TRBJ1-4	-	-	TGTGCCAGCACCTGGGGTGAAAAACTGTTTTTT	CASTWGEKLFF
TRBV7-9	TRBJ2-6	-	TRBD1	TGTGCCAGCAGCTTAGACAGGGGGTTTGGGGCCAACGTCCTGACTTTC	CASSLDRGFGANVLTF
TRBV14	TRBJ1-5	-	-	TGTGCCAGCAGCCCGGCGGGTCAGCCCCAGCATTTT	CASSPAGQPQHF
TRBV30	TRBJ1-4	-	TRBD1	TGTGCCTGGAGGGAGACAGGGGCTGTAGGAAAACTGTTTTTT	CAWRETGAVGKLFF
TRBV11-3	TRBJ2-7	-	TRBD2	TGTGCCAGCAGCAGACGGACTAGTCTCTACGAGCAGTACTTC	CASSRRTSLYEQYF
TRBV6-6	TRBJ1-1	-	-	TGTGCCAGCAGGGGGACCCTAGGGGCTGAAGCTTTCTTT	CASRGTLGAEAFF
TRBV19	TRBJ1-5	many	-	TGTGCCAGTAGTATTGGTTACGGCAATCAGCCCCAGCATTTT	CASSIGYGNQPQHF
TRBV28	TRBJ1-1	-	-	TGTGCCAGCAGTTTAACGGGGGGCGGTGAAGCTTTCTTT	CASSLTGGGEAFF
TRBV10-3	TRBJ1-3	-	-	TGTGCCGCCCTCGACAGCGCACACACCATATATTTT	CAALDSAHTIYF
TRBV5-1	TRBJ2-1	-	TRBD2	TGCGCCAGCAGCGAGATTTTGGCGGGGGGTTACAATGAGCAGTTCTTC	CASSEILAGGYNEQFF
TRBV6-6	TRBJ1-2	-	TRBD1	TGTGCCAGCAGTCCTCAACGTGTGGGACAGGGGGCCTATGGCTACACCTTC	CASSPQRVGQGAYGYTF
TRBV18	TRBJ1-5	-	TRBD1	TGTGCCAGCTCGCCCGGGACAGGGGGCTTTAGCAATCAGCCCCAGCATTTT	CASSPGTGGFSNQPQHF
TRBV25-1	TRBJ1-3	-	TRBD1	TGTGCCAGCAGTGAATCAGGGGGCGTTGGAAACACCATATATTTT	CASSESGGVGNTIYF
TRBV6-5	TRBJ2-3	-	TRBD1	TGTGCCAGCAAGGCGGGACAGGGTGTCACAGATACGCAGTATTTT	CASKAGQGVTDTQYF
TRBV7-9	TRBJ1-3	-	-	TGTGCCAGCAGCTTAGAGCCCAGACGGAGCGCCCCTGGAAACACCATATATTTT	CASSLEPRRSAPGNTIYF
TRBV9	TRBJ2-1	-	-	TGTGCCAGCAGCGGGACGGGGGATGACAATGAGCAGTTCTTC	CASSGTGDDNEQFF
TRBV11-3	TRBJ2-1	-	TRBD2	TGTGCCAGCAGCTTAGTACCGGGACTAGACTACAATGAGCAGTTCTTC	CASSLVPGLDYNEQFF
TRBV5-4	TRBJ2-1	-	TRBD2	TGTGCCAGCAGATCTCCCGGGACTAGCGGGGTCTTC	CASRSPGTSGVF
TRBV18	TRBJ1-1	-	-	TGTGCCAGCTCACCCCCTGTGGAGGCGAACACTGAAGCTTTCTTT	CASSPPVEANTEAFF
TRBV19	TRBJ1-3	-	-	TGTGCCAGTAGACTGGGGCCTTCCTCTGGAAACACCATATATTTT	CASRLGPSSGNTIYF
TRBV5-1	TRBJ1-1	-	-	TGCGCCAGCAGCTTGGATAGGCTTGGGAACACTGAAGCTTTCTTT	CASSLDRLGNTEAFF
TRBV24-1	TRBJ1-2	once	-	TGTGCCACCGACGGCGTCGGGGGCTACACCTTC	CATDGVGGYTF
TRBV25-1	TRBJ2-1	-	TRBD1	TGTGCCAGCAGCGAACCGGGACAGGGCGACAATGAGCAGTTCTTC	CASSEPGQGDNEQFF
TRBV24-1	TRBJ2-4	-	-	TGTGTCACCAGACGCCTAGTAGCCAAAAACATTCAGTACTTC	CVTRRLVAKNIQYF
TRBV18	TRBJ1-3	-	-	TGTGCCAGCTCACCCGTGGGTGGAAACACCATATATTTT	CASSPVGGNTIYF
TRBV5-1	TRBJ1-2	once	-	TGCGCCAGCAGCTTTAGCCCGGGTAACTATGGCTACACCTTC	CASSFSPGNYGYTF
TRBV5-1	TRBJ1-2	-	-	TGCGCCAGCAGAGTACCCGGGACGGACTATGGCTACACCTTC	CASRVPGTDYGYTF
TRBV7-2	TRBJ2-2	-	TRBD2	TGTGCCAGCAGCTTAGGGGCTAGCGGGACCGGGGAGCTGTTTTTT	CASSLGASGTGELFF
TRBV29-1	TRBJ2-7	-	TRBD1	TGCAGCGGACAACAGGGGGCGGACGAGCAGTACTTC	CSGQQGADEQYF
TRBV5-1	TRBJ2-1	-	TRBD1	TGCGCCAGCAGAAAGACGGGACAGGGCAACAATGAGCAGTTCTTC	CASRKTGQGNNEQFF
TRBV7-3	TRBJ2-3	-	TRBD2	TGTGCCAGCAGCTCAAAACTAGCGGGGGGGAAGACAGATACGCAGTATTTT	CASSSKLAGGKTDTQYF
TRBV5-1	TRBJ2-3	-	-	TGCGCCAGCAGCTTGGCAGCCTCAACAGATACGCAGTATTTT	CASSLAASTDTQYF
TRBV3-1/TRBV3-2	TRBJ1-1	-	TRBD1	TGTGCCAGCAGCCACAGGGGGGGCACTGAAGCTTTCTTT	CASSHRGGTEAFF